A selection of T cell receptor beta chains follows, all from one sample in a study of T cell repertoires in cytomegalovirus infection. TCRdb passed the reads through MiXCR, listing each CDR3 protein once. Counted here are 450,000 to 550,000 distinct CDR3 sequences, about 15% occurring once; the ten biggest clones make up under 30%. Sequencing was performed on CD8+ T cells from PBMCs. These receptors came from a human donor in good health (CMV status not recorded). Some clones in this sample may be carry-over from other donors' samples. The CDR3 runs from the conserved cysteine through the conserved F or W. The D gene is left open where the match is weak. The listing skips clone size in some rows; elsewhere it reads once, few, many or a size class.

V	size	J	D	DNA	CDR3
TRBV19	once	TRBJ1-2	NA	TGTGCCAGTAGTAGGGCGGACAGATTTAACTATGGCTACACCTTC	CASSRADRFNYGYTF
TRBV20-1	few	TRBJ2-1	TRBD2	TGCAGTGCTTCCCGAGCGGGAGAGTCGAGCTCCTACAATGAGCAGTTCTTC	CSASRAGESSSYNEQFF
TRBV7-3	NA	TRBJ2-7	TRBD1	TGTGCCAGCAGCCCCCAGGGGGCCTTAGGCGAGCAGTACTTC	CASSPQGALGEQYF
TRBV4-1	many	TRBJ2-3	TRBD2	TGCGCCAGCAGCCAGGGGACTAGCGGGGGGAGGGATACGCAGTATTTT	CASSQGTSGGRDTQYF
TRBV6-6	NA	TRBJ2-5	NA	TGTGCCAGCAGTTACTCGGCGGCAGAGGCTGCCCAAGAGACCCAGTACTTC	CASSYSAAEAAQETQYF
TRBV24-1	NA	TRBJ2-7	TRBD1	TGTGCCACCAGGGGTTCCGGGACAGGGGGCGACGAGCAGTACTTC	CATRGSGTGGDEQYF
TRBV7-9	few	TRBJ2-2	NA	TGTGCCAGCCGTAGGGGGTCGCCATCCGCCGGGGAGCTGTTTTTT	CASRRGSPSAGELFF
TRBV29-1	NA	TRBJ2-2	NA	TGCAGCGTTGTTGGGGGGCGGATTAGCGGGGAGCTGTTTTTT	CSVVGGRISGELFF
TRBV28	many	TRBJ2-1	TRBD2	TGTGCCAGCAGCCCAGCGGGGATTGGGAATGAGCAGTTCTTC	CASSPAGIGNEQFF
TRBV28	many	TRBJ2-5	NA	TGTGCCAGCAGCCCTCTCCGGGACGGCCAAGAGACCCAGTACTTC	CASSPLRDGQETQYF
TRBV7-2	many	TRBJ1-3	NA	TGTGCCAGCAGCTCCGACAGGGGAAACACCATATATTTT	CASSSDRGNTIYF
TRBV2	many	TRBJ1-5	NA	TGTGCCAGCAGTGAAACATCATCGGCAGAGTATAGCAATCAGCCCCAGCATTTT	CASSETSSAEYSNQPQHF
TRBV7-8	many	TRBJ2-1	TRBD2	TGTGCCAGCAGCCCGGGACTAGCGGGAGGGATAACGGAAAATGAGCAGTTCTTC	CASSPGLAGGITENEQFF
TRBV28	few	TRBJ2-1	TRBD1	TGTGCCAGCAGTCCAAGAAGGACAGGCTATAGGGATGAGCAGTTCTTC	CASSPRRTGYRDEQFF
TRBV20-1	NA	TRBJ2-1	TRBD1	TGCAGTGCAAGAGTCCGGGACAGGGGATATGAGCAGTTCTTC	CSARVRDRGYEQFF
TRBV7-9	many	TRBJ1-1	TRBD1	TGTGCCAGCAGCCCAAGACAGGGTAGAGGCACTGAAGCTTTCTTT	CASSPRQGRGTEAFF
TRBV7-6	NA	TRBJ2-1	TRBD2	TGTGCCAGAAGCTTAGGGACTAGCGGTTACAATGAGCAGTTCTTC	CARSLGTSGYNEQFF
TRBV27	few	TRBJ2-7	TRBD2	TGTGCCAGCAGTTTCCAGCTAGCGGGAGGTTACGAGCAGTACTTC	CASSFQLAGGYEQYF
TRBV28	NA	TRBJ2-3	TRBD2	TGTGCCAGCAGACTGGGACTAGTATTAGATACGCAGTATTTT	CASRLGLVLDTQYF
TRBV6-5	few	TRBJ2-5	TRBD2	TGTGCCAGCAGTTACGGCGGGGGATACCGCCAAGAGACCCAGTACTTC	CASSYGGGYRQETQYF
TRBV7-9	many	TRBJ2-7	NA	TGTGCCAGCAGCCCCCCGGGGTCACACGAGCAGTACTTC	CASSPPGSHEQYF
TRBV10-3	NA	TRBJ2-7	TRBD2	TGTGCCATCGGCGGGGGTCCGACCTACGAGCAGTACTTC	CAIGGGPTYEQYF
TRBV27	few	TRBJ2-1	TRBD1	TGTGCCAGCAGTCTAGGGACAGGGGTGGGGAATGAGCAGTTCTTC	CASSLGTGVGNEQFF
TRBV20-1	NA	TRBJ2-7	TRBD1	TGCAGTGGCCTACAGGGGAATTCCTACGAGCAGTACTTC	CSGLQGNSYEQYF
TRBV6-1	few	TRBJ1-6	NA	TGTGCCAGCAGTCCACGAAAGGGGGTCCCTTCACCCCTCCACTTT	CASSPRKGVPSPLHF
TRBV12-3/TRBV12-4	few	TRBJ2-2	NA	TGTGCCAGCAGTTCGTCATGGGGAAACACCGGGGAGCTGTTTTTT	CASSSSWGNTGELFF
TRBV7-8	NA	TRBJ2-7	TRBD1	TGTGCCAGCAGCCCCTACTCTGGGACAGGGGGTGACGAGCAGTACTTC	CASSPYSGTGGDEQYF
TRBV20-1	NA	TRBJ2-4	TRBD2	TGCAGTGCCCCTGGACTAGCGGGGGGGCGCAAAAACATTCAGTACTTC	CSAPGLAGGRKNIQYF
TRBV7-9	many	TRBJ2-2	NA	TGTGCCAGCAGCTTACCTATGTACTCGCGGGCGAACACCGGGGAGCTGTTTTTT	CASSLPMYSRANTGELFF
TRBV27	NA	TRBJ1-2	NA	TGTGCCAGCTGCTGGGAGGGGGGCTATGGCTACACCTTC	CASCWEGGYGYTF
TRBV4-1	NA	TRBJ2-7	NA	TGCGCCAGCAGCCAAGATAAGGGCGGCTACGAGCAGTACTTC	CASSQDKGGYEQYF
TRBV12-3/TRBV12-4	many	TRBJ2-7	NA	TGTGCCAGCAGCAGGGGGGTCGAGCAGTACTTC	CASSRGVEQYF
TRBV11-2	many	TRBJ2-4	TRBD2	TGTGCCAGCAGCCCTACCGGCGGGAGGGCTGGTGACATTCAGTACTTC	CASSPTGGRAGDIQYF
TRBV6-5	many	TRBJ2-1	TRBD1	TGTGCCAGCAGTCTCGACAGGGCCTCCTACAATGAGCAGTTCTTC	CASSLDRASYNEQFF
TRBV11-3	many	TRBJ2-2	NA	TGTGCCAGCAGCTCCTGGGCCGGGACCCAACACACCGGGGAGCTGTTTTTT	CASSSWAGTQHTGELFF
TRBV29-1	few	TRBJ1-2	NA	TGCAGCGTTGACCCTGCAGTCGGCGGCTACACCTTC	CSVDPAVGGYTF
TRBV12-3/TRBV12-4	many	TRBJ1-3	TRBD1	TGTGCCAGCAGTTGGAGGACAGGGGCAAGTGGAAACACCATATATTTT	CASSWRTGASGNTIYF
TRBV4-2	NA	TRBJ2-3	NA	TGTGCCAGCAGCCCAAATACAGGCCTGGGGACAGATACGCAGTATTTT	CASSPNTGLGTDTQYF
TRBV24-1	many	TRBJ2-1	TRBD1	TGTGCCACCAGTGACCTAACAGGGGGCACGGACAATGAGCAGTTCTTC	CATSDLTGGTDNEQFF
TRBV7-9	NA	TRBJ1-1	NA	TGTGCCAGCAGCTCGTCCCTGGGGCGGGAGAACACTGAAGCTTTCTTT	CASSSSLGRENTEAFF
TRBV11-2	many	TRBJ2-5	TRBD2	TGTGCCAGCAGCTTCCTAGCGGGGGCCCAACAAGAGACCCAGTACTTC	CASSFLAGAQQETQYF
TRBV20-1	NA	TRBJ2-7	TRBD1	TGCAGTGCTGGCCGGGACAGTCGCTACGAGCAGTACTTC	CSAGRDSRYEQYF
TRBV12-3/TRBV12-4	NA	TRBJ2-7	NA	TGTGCCAGCAGTTTTGGCTCTGTCACCTACGAGCAGTACTTC	CASSFGSVTYEQYF
TRBV30	NA	TRBJ2-2	NA	TGTGCCTGGAGTCCGAACACCGGGGAGCTGTTTTTT	CAWSPNTGELFF
TRBV19	NA	TRBJ1-2	TRBD1	TGTGCCAGTATAAGGGACAGGAACTATGGCTACACCTTC	CASIRDRNYGYTF
TRBV4-1	few	TRBJ2-1	NA	TGCGCCAGCAGCGACCACGGGACAACACTGAACAATGAGCAGTTCTTC	CASSDHGTTLNNEQFF
TRBV6-6	few	TRBJ2-7	TRBD1	TGTGCCAGCAGTTACGGGGTCACAGGGGGGCCCTACGAGCAGTACTTC	CASSYGVTGGPYEQYF
TRBV28	NA	TRBJ1-1	TRBD1	TGTGCCAGCAGATACTCCAGGGGGGCGAACACTGAAGCTTTCTTT	CASRYSRGANTEAFF
TRBV7-9	NA	TRBJ2-5	NA	TGTGCCAGCAGTCCCGACGCGGCCCAGTACTTC	CASSPDAAQYF
TRBV7-2	NA	TRBJ2-7	NA	TGTGCTAGCAGCTTAATGGTAGTTCAGGGTGGCTACGAGCAGTACTTC	CASSLMVVQGGYEQYF
TRBV28	NA	TRBJ2-7	TRBD1	TGTGCCAGCACTTCCGACAGGGGGTCCTCCTCCTACGAGCAGTACTTC	CASTSDRGSSSYEQYF
TRBV7-4	NA	TRBJ2-7	NA	TGTGCCAGCCTAGACATTAGCTCCTACGAGCAGTACTTC	CASLDISSYEQYF
TRBV12-3/TRBV12-4	NA	TRBJ1-2	NA	TGTGCCAGCAGCAGTTCTCGGGGAGTAGGTGGCTACACCTTC	CASSSSRGVGGYTF
TRBV12-3/TRBV12-4	NA	TRBJ1-4	NA	TGTGCCACTTCCTCGGGGGCGAAACTGTTTTTT	CATSSGAKLFF